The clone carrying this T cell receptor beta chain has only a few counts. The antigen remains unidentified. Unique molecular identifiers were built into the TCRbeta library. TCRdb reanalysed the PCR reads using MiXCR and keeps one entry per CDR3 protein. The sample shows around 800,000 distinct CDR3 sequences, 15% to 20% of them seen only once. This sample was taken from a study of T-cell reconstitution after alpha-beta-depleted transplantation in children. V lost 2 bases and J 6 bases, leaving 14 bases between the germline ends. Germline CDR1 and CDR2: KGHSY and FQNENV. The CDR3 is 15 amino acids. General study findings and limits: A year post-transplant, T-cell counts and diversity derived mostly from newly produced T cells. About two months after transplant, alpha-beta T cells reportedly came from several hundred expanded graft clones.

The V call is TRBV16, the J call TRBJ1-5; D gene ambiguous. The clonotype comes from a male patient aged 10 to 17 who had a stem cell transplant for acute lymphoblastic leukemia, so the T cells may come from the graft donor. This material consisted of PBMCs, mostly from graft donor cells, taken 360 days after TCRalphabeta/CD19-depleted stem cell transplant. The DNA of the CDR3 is TGTGCCAGCAGCCAAGGTGAGCTCCTGAGTCAGCCCCAGCATTTT. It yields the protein CASSQGELLSQPQHF. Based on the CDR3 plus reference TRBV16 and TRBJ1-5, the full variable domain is GEEVAQTPKHLVRGEGQKAKLYCAPIKGHSYVFWYQQVLKNEFKFLISFQNENVFDETGMPKERFSAKCLPNSPCSLEIQATKLEDSAVYFCASSQGELLSQPQHFGDGTRLSIL.